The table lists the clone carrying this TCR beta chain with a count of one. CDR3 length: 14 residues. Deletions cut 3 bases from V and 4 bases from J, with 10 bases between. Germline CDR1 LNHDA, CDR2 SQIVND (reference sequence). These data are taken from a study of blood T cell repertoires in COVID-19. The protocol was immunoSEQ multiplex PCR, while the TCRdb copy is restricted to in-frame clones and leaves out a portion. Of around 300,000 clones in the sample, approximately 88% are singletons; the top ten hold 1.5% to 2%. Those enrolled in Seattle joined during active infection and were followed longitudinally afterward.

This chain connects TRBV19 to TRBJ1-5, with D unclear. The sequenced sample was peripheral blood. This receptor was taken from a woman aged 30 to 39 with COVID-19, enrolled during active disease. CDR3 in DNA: TGTGCCAGTAGTATTGCAGAAATTAATCAGCCCCAGCATTTT. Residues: CASSIAEINQPQHF.